This TCR beta chain stems from a study of post-analysis software for immune sequencing data. Findings of the study overall: Four to six TRBV segments, including TRBV5-6, TRBV5-1 and TRBV20-1, were more frequent in patients than controls.

This clonotype came up a few times. Its specificity is not known. Prepared TCR beta cDNA libraries contained unique molecular identifiers. T cells numbering about 0.9 to 11 million gave rise to around 500,000 cDNA molecules. In TCRdb, the PCR reads were re-called with MiXCR into one record per CDR3 protein. The table includes roughly 600,000 distinct CDR3 sequences, around 47% detected once. Per germline, CDR1 SQVTM and CDR2 ANQGSEA. V shed 6 bases and J 6 bases; nucleotides not matched to a gene: 10. The length of the CDR3 is 14 residues. Sequencing used blood. The sequence came from a girl aged 10-17 years with multiple sclerosis. The chain is built from TRBV29-1 and TRBJ2-3; 9 bases map to TRBD1. The chain's CDR3 is CSVSAGTGRDTQYF. CDR3 DNA: TGCAGCGTCAGCGCCGGGACAGGGAGGGATACGCAGTATTTT.